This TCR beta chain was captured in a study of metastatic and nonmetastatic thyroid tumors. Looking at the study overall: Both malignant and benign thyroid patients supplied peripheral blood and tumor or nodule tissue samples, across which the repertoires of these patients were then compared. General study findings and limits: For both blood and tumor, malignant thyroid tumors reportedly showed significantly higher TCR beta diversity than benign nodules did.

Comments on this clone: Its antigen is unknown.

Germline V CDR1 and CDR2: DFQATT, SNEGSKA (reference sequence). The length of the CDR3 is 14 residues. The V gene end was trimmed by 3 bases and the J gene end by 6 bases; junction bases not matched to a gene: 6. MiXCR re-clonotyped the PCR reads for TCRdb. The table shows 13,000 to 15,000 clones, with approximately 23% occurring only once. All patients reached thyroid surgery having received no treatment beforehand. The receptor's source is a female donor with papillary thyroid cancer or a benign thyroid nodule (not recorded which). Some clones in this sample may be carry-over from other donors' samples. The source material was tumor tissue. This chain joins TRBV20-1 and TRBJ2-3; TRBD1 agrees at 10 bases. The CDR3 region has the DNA TGCAGTGCTAGCGAGGACAGGGGGTGGGATACGCAGTATTTT. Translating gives CSASEDRGWDTQYF.